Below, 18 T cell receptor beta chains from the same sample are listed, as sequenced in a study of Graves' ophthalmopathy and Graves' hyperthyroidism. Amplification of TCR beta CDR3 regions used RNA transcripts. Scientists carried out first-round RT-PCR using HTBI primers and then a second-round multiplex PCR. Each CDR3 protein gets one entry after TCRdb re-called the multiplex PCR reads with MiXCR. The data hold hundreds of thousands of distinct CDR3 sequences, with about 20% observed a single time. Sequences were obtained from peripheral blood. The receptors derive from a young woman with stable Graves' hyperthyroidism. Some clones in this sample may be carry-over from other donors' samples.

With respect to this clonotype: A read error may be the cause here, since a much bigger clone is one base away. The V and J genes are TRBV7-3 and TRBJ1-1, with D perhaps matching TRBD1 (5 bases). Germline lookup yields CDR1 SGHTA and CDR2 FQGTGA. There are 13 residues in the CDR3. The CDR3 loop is CASSVQGGRRACF. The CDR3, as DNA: TGTGCCAGCAGCGTTCAGGGCGGCCGGCGGGCTTGCTTT. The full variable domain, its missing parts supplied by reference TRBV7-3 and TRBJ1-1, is GAGVSQTPSNKVTEKGKYVELRCDPISGHTALYWYRQSLGQGPEFLIYFQGTGAADDSGLPNDRFFAVRPEGSVSTLKIQRTERGDSAVYLCASSVQGGRRACFGQGTRLTVV.

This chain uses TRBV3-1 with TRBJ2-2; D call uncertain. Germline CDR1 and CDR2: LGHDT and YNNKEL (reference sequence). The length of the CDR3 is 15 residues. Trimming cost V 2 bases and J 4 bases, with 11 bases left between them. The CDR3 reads CASSQTMRGTGELFF. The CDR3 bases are TGTGCCAGCAGCCAAACTATGCGAGGCACCGGGGAGCTGTTTTTT.

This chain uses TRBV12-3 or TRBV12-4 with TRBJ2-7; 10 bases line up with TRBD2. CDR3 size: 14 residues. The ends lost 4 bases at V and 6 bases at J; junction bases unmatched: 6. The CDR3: CASSWSGREGEQYF. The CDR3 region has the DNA TGTGCCAGCAGTTGGAGCGGGAGGGAGGGCGAGCAGTACTTC.

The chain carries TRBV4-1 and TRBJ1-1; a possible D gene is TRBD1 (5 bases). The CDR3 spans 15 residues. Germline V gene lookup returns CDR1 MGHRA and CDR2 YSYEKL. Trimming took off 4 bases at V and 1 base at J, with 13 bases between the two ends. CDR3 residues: CASSRDGTGNTEAFF. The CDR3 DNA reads TGCGCCAGCAGCCGAGATGGGACGGGGAACACTGAAGCTTTCTTT.

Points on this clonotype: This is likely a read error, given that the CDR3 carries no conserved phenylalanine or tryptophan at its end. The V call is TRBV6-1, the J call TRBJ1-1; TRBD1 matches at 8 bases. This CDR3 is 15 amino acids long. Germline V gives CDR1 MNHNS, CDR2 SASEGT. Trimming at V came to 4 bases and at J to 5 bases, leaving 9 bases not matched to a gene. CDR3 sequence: CASSGTGWGRTEAFL. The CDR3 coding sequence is TGTGCCAGCAGTGGGACAGGGTGGGGTAGGACTGAAGCTTTCTTG.

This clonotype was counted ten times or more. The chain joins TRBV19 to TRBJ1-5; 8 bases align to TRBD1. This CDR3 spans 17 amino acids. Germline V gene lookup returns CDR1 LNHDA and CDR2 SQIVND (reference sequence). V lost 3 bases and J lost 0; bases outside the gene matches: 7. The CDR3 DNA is TGTGCCAGTAGTATCCGGACAGGGCTGGGTAGCAATCAGCCCCAGCATTTT. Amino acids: CASSIRTGLGSNQPQHF.

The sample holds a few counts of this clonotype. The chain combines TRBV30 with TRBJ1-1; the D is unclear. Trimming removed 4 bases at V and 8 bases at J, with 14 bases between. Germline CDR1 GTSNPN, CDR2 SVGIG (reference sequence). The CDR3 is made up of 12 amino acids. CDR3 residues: CAWTGTRAEAFF. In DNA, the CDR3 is TGTGCCTGGACGGGAACTCGAGCCGAAGCTTTCTTT. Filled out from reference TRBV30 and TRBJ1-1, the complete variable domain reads SQTIHQWPATLVQPVGSPLSLECTVEGTSNPNLYWYRQAAGRGLQLLFYSVGIGQISSEVPQNLSASRPQDRQFILSSKKLLLSDSGFYLCAWTGTRAEAFFGQGTRLTVV.

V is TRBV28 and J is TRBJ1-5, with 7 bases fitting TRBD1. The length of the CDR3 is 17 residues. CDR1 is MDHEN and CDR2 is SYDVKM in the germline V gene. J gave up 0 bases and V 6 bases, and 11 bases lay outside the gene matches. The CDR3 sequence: CASRSGTAVYSNQPQHF. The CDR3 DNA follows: TGTGCCAGCAGGTCCGGGACAGCCGTTTATAGCAATCAGCCCCAGCATTTT.

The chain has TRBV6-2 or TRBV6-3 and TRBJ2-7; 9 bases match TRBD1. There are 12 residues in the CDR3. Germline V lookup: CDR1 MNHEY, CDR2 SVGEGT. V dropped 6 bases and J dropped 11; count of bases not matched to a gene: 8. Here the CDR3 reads CASRLGTGNEYF. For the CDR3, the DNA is TGTGCCAGCAGGCTCGGGACAGGGAATGAGTACTTC.

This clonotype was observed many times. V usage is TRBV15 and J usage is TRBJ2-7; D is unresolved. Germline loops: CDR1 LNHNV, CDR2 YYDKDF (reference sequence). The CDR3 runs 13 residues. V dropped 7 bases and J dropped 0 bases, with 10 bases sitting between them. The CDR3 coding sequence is TGTGCCACCAAAGACGAAAACTCCTACGAGCAGTACTTC. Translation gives CATKDENSYEQYF.

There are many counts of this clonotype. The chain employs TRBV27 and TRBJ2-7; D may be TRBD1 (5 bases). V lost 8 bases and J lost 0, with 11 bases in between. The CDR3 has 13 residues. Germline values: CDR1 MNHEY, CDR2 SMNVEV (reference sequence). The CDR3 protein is CASGATASYEQYF. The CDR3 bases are TGTGCCAGCGGGGCGACGGCCTCCTACGAGCAGTACTTC.

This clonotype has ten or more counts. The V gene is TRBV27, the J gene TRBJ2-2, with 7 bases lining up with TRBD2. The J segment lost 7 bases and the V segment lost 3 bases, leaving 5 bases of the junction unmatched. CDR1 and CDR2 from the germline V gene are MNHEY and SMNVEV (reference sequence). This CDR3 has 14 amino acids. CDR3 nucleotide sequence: TGTGCCAGCAGTTTGAGGCGGGAGCACGGGGAGCTGTTTTTT. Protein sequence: CASSLRREHGELFF.

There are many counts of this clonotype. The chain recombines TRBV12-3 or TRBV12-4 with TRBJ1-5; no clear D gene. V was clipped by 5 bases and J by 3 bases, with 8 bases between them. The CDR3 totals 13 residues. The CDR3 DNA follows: TGTGCCAGCAGTAGTACGATCAATCAGCCCCAGCATTTT. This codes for CASSSTINQPQHF.

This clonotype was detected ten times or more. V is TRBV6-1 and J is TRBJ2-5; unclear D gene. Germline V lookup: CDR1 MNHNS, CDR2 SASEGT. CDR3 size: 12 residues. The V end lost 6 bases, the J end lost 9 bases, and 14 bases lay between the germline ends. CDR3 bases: TGTGCCAGCAGGGAAAATAGTCGGGCCCAGTACTTC. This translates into CASRENSRAQYF.

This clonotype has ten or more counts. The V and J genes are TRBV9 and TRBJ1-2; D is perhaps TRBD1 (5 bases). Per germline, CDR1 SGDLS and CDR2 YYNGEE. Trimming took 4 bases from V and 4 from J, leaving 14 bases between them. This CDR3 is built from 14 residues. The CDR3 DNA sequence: TGTGCCAGCAGCCCCCAAGGGGTTGCCTATGGCTACACCTTC. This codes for CASSPQGVAYGYTF.

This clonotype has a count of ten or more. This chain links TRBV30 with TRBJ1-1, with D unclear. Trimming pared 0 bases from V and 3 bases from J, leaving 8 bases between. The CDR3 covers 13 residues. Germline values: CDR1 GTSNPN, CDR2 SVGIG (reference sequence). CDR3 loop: CAWSVTMYTEAFF. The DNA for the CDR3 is TGTGCCTGGAGTGTGACGATGTACACTGAAGCTTTCTTT.

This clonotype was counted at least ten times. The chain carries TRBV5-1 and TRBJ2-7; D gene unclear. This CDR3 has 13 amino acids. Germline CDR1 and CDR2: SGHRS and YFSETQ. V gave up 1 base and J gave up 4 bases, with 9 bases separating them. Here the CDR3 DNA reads TGCGCCAGCAGCTTGTCGGACCCGTACGAGCAGTACTTC. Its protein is CASSLSDPYEQYF.

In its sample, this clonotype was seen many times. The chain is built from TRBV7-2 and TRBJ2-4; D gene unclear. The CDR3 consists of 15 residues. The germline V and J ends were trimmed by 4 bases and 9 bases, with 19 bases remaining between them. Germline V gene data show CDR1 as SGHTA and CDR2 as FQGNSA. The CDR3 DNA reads TGTGCCAGCAGCTCAGGCCCCGAGGCGCGGACCATTCAGTACTTC. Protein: CASSSGPEARTIQYF.